This TCR beta chain emerged from a study of blood T cells in healthy people across ages. Study results and caveats: PBMCs went unsorted, and a conclusive naive versus antigen-experienced comparison was therefore prevented. In long-lived donors, naive CD4+ cell counts and diversity exceeded those of aged donors.

To note about this clonotype: Its specificity is unknown.

The CDR3 extends over 15 amino acids. In germline, CDR1 is SNHLY, CDR2 FYNNEI. Trimming left V 6 bases short and J 4 bases short, with 18 bases between. PCR was performed a second time for about 7 to 11 cycles using a sample-barcoded 5' primer and a J-beta primer mix. One entry per CDR3 protein results from TCRdb running MiXCR on the 5' RACE reads. The top ten clones hold around 21% of a sample with fewer than 1,000,000 distinct CDR3 sequences, 44% of them seen once. This TCR was sampled from a man in his fifties or sixties in good health. V usage is TRBV2 and J usage is TRBJ2-5; the D gene is possibly TRBD2 (6 bases). The specimen was blood. Written as DNA, the CDR3 is TGTGCCAGCAGCCGAGAGGGACTTGATCGAGAGACCCAGTACTTC. Its protein is CASSREGLDRETQYF. Full variable domain (rest looked up from reference TRBV2 and TRBJ2-5): EPEVTQTPSHQVTQMGQEVILRCVPISNHLYFYWYRQILGQKVEFLVSFYNNEISEKSEIFDDQFSVERPDGSNFTLKIRSTKLEDSAMYFCASSREGLDRETQYFGPGTRLLVL.